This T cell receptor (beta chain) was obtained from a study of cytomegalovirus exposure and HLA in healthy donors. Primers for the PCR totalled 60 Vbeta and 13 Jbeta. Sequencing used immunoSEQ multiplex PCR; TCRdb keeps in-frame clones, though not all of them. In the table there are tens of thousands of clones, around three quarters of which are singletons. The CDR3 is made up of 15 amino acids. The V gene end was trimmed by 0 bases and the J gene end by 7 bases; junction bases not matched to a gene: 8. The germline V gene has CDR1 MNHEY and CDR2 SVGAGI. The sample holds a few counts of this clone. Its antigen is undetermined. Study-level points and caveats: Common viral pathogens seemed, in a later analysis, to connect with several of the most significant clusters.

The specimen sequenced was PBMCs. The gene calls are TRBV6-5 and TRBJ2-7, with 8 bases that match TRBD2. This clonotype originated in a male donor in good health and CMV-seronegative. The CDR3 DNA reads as TGTGCCAGCAGTTACTCTCTGACGGGGGGGCGAGAGCAGTACTTC. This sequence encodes CASSYSLTGGREQYF.